This T cell receptor beta chain appears in the sequencing data of a study of blood T cell repertoires in COVID-19. Study-wide background: Samples representing acute and convalescent COVID-19 were sourced from the United States, Italy and Spain. PBMCs, B-cell-depleted T cells, or T cells provided the cDNA or gDNA that made up the material.

Under the authors' procedure: Reference gene primer amplification gave nucleated cell count estimates. Sequencing was performed with immunoSEQ multiplex PCR; in TCRdb, only in-frame clones are kept and a portion is missing. From that table come the V and J calls and clone size; the DNA was used to work out D and trimming. The sample shows almost 45,000 clones, around 75% of them seen only once. This clone appeared once. There are 14 residues in the CDR3. The trim removed 3 bases at V and 7 bases at J, leaving 3 bases unmatched. The germline CDR1 and CDR2 sequences are SGDLS and YYNGEE. The origin of this receptor is a man older than 75 with acute or convalescent COVID-19. The sequenced material came from peripheral blood. This chain joins TRBV9 and TRBJ1-6, with TRBD1 identical over 8 bases. In DNA form, the CDR3 reads TGTGCCAGCAGCGCGACAGGGGAGAATTCACCCCTCCACTTT. Its translation: CASSATGENSPLHF.